This T cell receptor (beta chain) emerged from a study of shared clonotypes between healthy human individuals. Germline assignment: CDR1 SGHAT and CDR2 FQNNGV. The CDR3 contains 13 residues. V lost 1 base to trimming and J lost 5 bases, with 5 bases between them. Notes on the study in general: Against clonotypes common to all four donors, non-shared ones had lower generation probabilities. Sequencing depth was expected to influence donor clonotype sharing. Sampling covered nothing but blood. Tissue TCR repertoires likely differ from those found in blood.

A CD45RA+ naive subset and a CD45RA-negative memory subset were split from CD4+ cells. This clone was seen only once. The antigen remains unidentified. The assay was immunoSEQ multiplex PCR, and TCRdb's table has in-frame clones only and misses some. The sample contains roughly 2.2 million clones, roughly 92% of which appear only once. The TCR comes from a man between 18 and 29 years old in good health. Some clones in this sample may be carry-over from other donors' samples. The source material was naive CD4+ T cells from PBMCs. Described subset: CD45RA+ positively selected. The J gene is TRBJ2-2, the V gene TRBV11-2, with D uncertain. The chain's CDR3 is CASSLVETGELFF. Written as DNA, the CDR3 is TGTGCCAGCAGCTTAGTAGAAACCGGGGAGCTGTTTTTT.